The 13 T cell receptor beta chains reported below all come from one sample, sequenced in a study of OX40 agonist ivuxolimab in advanced cancers. Assay: immunoSEQ multiplex PCR; the TCRdb copy retains only in-frame clones and omits some. In the table there are 65,000 to 95,000 clones, 86% of which are singletons. The starting material was CD4+ or CD8+ T cells sorted from blood, obtained in a trial of the OX40 agonist ivuxolimab. The receptors originated from an adult with an advanced solid tumor such as melanoma, head and neck, liver or kidney cancer.

V and J are TRBV5-4 and TRBJ2-5; TRBD1 matches 10 bases. The V segment lost 5 bases and the J segment 5 bases; nucleotides outside the gene matches: 3. There are 13 residues in the CDR3. Germline V gene data show CDR1 as SGHNT and CDR2 as YYREEE (reference sequence). The CDR3 sequence: CASRDRGMETQYF. The CDR3 nucleotides read TGTGCCAGCAGGGACAGGGGGATGGAGACCCAGTACTTC. The full variable domain, in which reference TRBV5-4 and TRBJ2-5 provide the parts outside the CDR3, is ETGVTQSPTHLIKTRGQQVTLRCSSQSGHNTVSWYQQALGQGPQFIFQYYREEENGRGNFPPRFSGLQFPNYSSELNVNALELDDSALYLCASRDRGMETQYFGPGTRLLVL.

This clone was seen a single time. V gene TRBV5-1 combines with J gene TRBJ2-3, with 8 positions matching TRBD2. CDR1 is SGHRS, CDR2 YFSETQ, per germline. The CDR3 is 14 amino acids. J lost 4 bases, V lost 0 bases, and 1 base had no gene match. DNA of the CDR3: TGCGCCAGCAGCTTGGGACTAGCGTCAGATACGCAGTATTTT. This translates into CASSLGLASDTQYF.

The J gene is TRBJ2-2, the V gene TRBV9; tentatively, D is TRBD1 or TRBD2 (5 bases each). The CDR3 has 15 residues. The V gene's germline CDR1 is SGDLS and CDR2 YYNGEE. Trimming pared 1 base from V and 6 bases from J, leaving 13 bases between. This CDR3 is CASSVSEGSSGELFF. CDR3 sequence (DNA): TGTGCCAGCAGCGTATCTGAGGGGTCGTCCGGGGAGCTGTTTTTT.

The chain joins TRBV11-1 to TRBJ2-1, with TRBD2 matching 8 bases. CDR3 length: 17 amino acids. The germline V gene has CDR1 SGHAT and CDR2 FQDESV (reference sequence). Trimming took 7 bases from V and 7 from J; bases not matched to a gene: 18. The CDR3: CASTRLKGTSRGNEQFF. DNA of the CDR3: TGTGCCAGCACCAGATTGAAAGGGACTAGTAGGGGTAATGAGCAGTTCTTC.

This chain joins TRBV6-5 and TRBJ1-1; D is uncertain. Trimming left V 2 bases short and J 1 base short, with 5 bases between. This CDR3 comprises 13 residues. Per the germline V gene, CDR1 is MNHEY and CDR2 is SVGAGI. As DNA, the CDR3 is TGTGCCAGCAGTTACACGAGGAACACTGAAGCTTTCTTT. It is translated as CASSYTRNTEAFF.

The V call is TRBV11-3, the J call TRBJ1-3; the D is unclear. V was shortened by 1 base and J by 0 bases, with 13 bases between the two germline ends. The V gene's germline CDR1 is SGHNT and CDR2 YENEEA. CDR3 length equals 17 residues. The CDR3 reads CASSLVASRVSGNTIYF. CDR3 nucleotides: TGTGCCAGCAGCTTAGTAGCCTCTCGCGTCTCTGGAAACACCATATATTTT.

This chain connects TRBV6-6 to TRBJ2-3, with D hard to call. Germline V lookup: CDR1 MNHNY, CDR2 SVGAGI (reference sequence). The CDR3 is 11 residues long. V was trimmed by 6 bases and J by 7 bases, leaving 8 bases between them. CDR3 sequence (DNA): TGTGCCAGCAGGGGTAGGAATACGCAGTATTTT. This sequence encodes CASRGRNTQYF.

The chain recombines TRBV27 with TRBJ2-7; the match to TRBD1 covers 12 bases. The CDR3 totals 14 residues. V gave up 5 bases and J gave up 7 bases; unmatched junction bases: 6. The germline V gene encodes CDR1 MNHEY and CDR2 SMNVEV (reference sequence). CDR3 nucleotide sequence: TGTGCCAGCAGTATGGGACAGGGGGCCGGTGAGCAGTACTTC. The encoded protein is CASSMGQGAGEQYF.

The V call is TRBV11-2, the J call TRBJ1-1; no clear D gene. The CDR3 has 15 amino acids. Germline CDR1 reads SGHAT; CDR2 reads FQNNGV. V was shortened by 5 bases and J by 0 bases, with 13 bases between the two germline ends. The DNA for the CDR3 is TGTGCCAGCAGCCCCGGCCAGGTGATGAACACTGAAGCTTTCTTT. It codes for CASSPGQVMNTEAFF. Full variable domain (outside the CDR3, taken from reference TRBV11-2 and TRBJ1-1): EAGVAQSPRYKIIEKRQSVAFWCNPISGHATLYWYQQILGQGPKLLIQFQNNGVVDDSQLPKDRFSAERLKGVDSTLKIQPAKLEDSAVYLCASSPGQVMNTEAFFGQGTRLTVV.

The chain couples TRBV9 to TRBJ2-1, with a possible D match to TRBD2 (5 bases). V dropped 6 bases and J dropped 0 bases, with 7 bases sitting between them. This CDR3 has 13 residues. Germline V gene lookup returns CDR1 SGDLS and CDR2 YYNGEE. CDR3 amino acids: CASNRDSYNEQFF. In DNA, the CDR3 is TGTGCCAGCAACCGGGACTCCTACAATGAGCAGTTCTTC.

The chain couples TRBV27 to TRBJ1-1, with unresolved D. Germline loops: CDR1 MNHEY, CDR2 SMNVEV (reference sequence). The CDR3 is made up of 15 amino acids. With 0 bases removed from V and 1 base from J, the gap between germline ends came to 9 bases. Here the CDR3 DNA reads TGTGCCAGCAGTTTATCCCGTCAGTGGAACACTGAAGCTTTCTTT. This sequence encodes CASSLSRQWNTEAFF.

This clone came up once. J is TRBJ2-1 and V is TRBV4-3; 7 bases align to TRBD1. Losses at the gene ends were 0 bases for V and 4 bases for J; bases not matched to a gene: 9. This CDR3 contains 17 residues. Germline CDR1 and CDR2: LGHNA and YSLEER. CDR3 sequence: CASSQDVWGQLYNEQFF. The CDR3 DNA reads TGCGCCAGCAGCCAAGATGTGTGGGGACAGCTATACAATGAGCAGTTCTTC.

J is TRBJ2-1 and V is TRBV5-5; D gene ambiguous. CDR3 size: 17 residues. Germline V gene sequence: CDR1 SGHKS, CDR2 YYEKEE (reference sequence). Between the trimmed V and J ends, which lost 2 bases and 0 bases, there was a span of 15 bases. The CDR3 loop reads CASSFALQPSSYNEQFF. DNA of the CDR3: TGTGCCAGCAGCTTCGCTCTGCAGCCGAGCTCCTACAATGAGCAGTTCTTC. The full variable domain, with the rest looked up from reference TRBV5-5 and TRBJ2-1, is DAGVTQSPTHLIKTRGQQVTLRCSPISGHKSVSWYQQVLGQGPQFIFQYYEKEERGRGNFPDRFSARQFPNYSSELNVNALLLGDSALYLCASSFALQPSSYNEQFFGPGTRLTVL.